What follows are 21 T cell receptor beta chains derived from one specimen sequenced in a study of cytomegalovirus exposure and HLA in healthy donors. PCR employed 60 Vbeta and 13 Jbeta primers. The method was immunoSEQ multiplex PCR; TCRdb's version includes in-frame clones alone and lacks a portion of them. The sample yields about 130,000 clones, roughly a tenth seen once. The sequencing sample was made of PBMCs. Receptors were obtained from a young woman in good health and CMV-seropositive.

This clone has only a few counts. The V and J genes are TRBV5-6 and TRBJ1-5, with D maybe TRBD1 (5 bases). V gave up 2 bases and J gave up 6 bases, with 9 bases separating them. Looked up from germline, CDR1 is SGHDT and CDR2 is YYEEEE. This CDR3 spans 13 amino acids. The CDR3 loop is CASSLLGAQPQHF. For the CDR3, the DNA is TGTGCCAGCAGCTTATTAGGGGCTCAGCCCCAGCATTTT. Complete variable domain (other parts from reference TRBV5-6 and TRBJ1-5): DAGVTQSPTHLIKTRGQQVTLRCSPKSGHDTVSWYQQALGQGPQFIFQYYEEEERQRGNFPDRFSGHQFPNYSSELNVNALLLGDSALYLCASSLLGAQPQHFGDGTRLSIL.

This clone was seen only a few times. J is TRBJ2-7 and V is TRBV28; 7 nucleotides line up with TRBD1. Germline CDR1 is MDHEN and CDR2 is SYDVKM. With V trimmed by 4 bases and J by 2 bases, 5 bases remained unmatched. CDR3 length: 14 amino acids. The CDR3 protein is CASSSRTGAYEQYF. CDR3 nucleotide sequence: TGTGCCAGCAGTTCCCGGACAGGAGCCTACGAGCAGTACTTC.

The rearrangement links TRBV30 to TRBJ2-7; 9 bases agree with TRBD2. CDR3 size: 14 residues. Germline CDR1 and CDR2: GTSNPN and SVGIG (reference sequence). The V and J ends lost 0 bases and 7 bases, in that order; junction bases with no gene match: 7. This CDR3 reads CAWSVGTSSLEQYF. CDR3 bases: TGTGCCTGGAGTGTCGGGACTAGCAGCTTAGAGCAGTACTTC.

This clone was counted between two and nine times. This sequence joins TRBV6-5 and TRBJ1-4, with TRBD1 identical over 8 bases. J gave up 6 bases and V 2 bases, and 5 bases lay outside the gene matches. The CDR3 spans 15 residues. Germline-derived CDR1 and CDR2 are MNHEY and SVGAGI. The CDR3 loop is CASSYRTGSDEKLFF. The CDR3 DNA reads TGTGCCAGCAGTTACCGGACAGGGAGCGATGAAAAACTGTTTTTT.

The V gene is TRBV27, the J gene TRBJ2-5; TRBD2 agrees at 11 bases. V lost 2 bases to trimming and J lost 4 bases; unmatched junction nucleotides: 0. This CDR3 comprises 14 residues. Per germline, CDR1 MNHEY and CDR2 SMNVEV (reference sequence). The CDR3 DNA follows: TGTGCCAGCAGTTTACTAGCGGGAGGAGAGACCCAGTACTTC. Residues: CASSLLAGGETQYF.

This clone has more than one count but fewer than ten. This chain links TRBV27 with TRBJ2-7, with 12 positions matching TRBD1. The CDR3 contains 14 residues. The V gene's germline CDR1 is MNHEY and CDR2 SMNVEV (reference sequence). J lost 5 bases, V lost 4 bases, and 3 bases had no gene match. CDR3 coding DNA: TGTGCCAGCAGTTGGGGGACAGGGGGCGACGAGCAGTACTTC. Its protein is CASSWGTGGDEQYF.

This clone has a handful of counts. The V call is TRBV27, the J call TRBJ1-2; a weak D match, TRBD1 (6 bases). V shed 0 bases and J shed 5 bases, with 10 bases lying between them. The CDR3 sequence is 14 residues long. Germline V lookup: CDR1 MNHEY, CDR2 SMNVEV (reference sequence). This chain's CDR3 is CASSLSRQGYGYTF. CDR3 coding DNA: TGTGCCAGCAGTTTATCACGGCAGGGGTATGGCTACACCTTC.

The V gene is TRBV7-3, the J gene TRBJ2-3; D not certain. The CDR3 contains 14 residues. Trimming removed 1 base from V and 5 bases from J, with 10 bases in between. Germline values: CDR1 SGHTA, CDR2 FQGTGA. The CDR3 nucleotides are TGTGCCAGCAGCTTAATGTCCCCTGTAGATACGCAGTATTTT. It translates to CASSLMSPVDTQYF.

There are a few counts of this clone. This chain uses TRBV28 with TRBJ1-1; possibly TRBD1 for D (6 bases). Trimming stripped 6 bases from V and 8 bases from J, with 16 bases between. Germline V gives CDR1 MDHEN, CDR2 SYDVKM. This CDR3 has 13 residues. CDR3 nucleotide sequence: TGTGCCAGCAGGGCGAAGTACAGGGAGGAAGCTTTCTTT. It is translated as CASRAKYREEAFF.

Here the CDR3 DNA reads TGTGCCAGCAGCTTATCTAAGTTCGTTGGCAATGAGCAGTTCTTC. Its translation: CASSLSKFVGNEQFF. The chain combines TRBV7-3 with TRBJ2-1; D not resolved. V shed 2 bases and J shed 6 bases, with 14 bases lying between them. The germline CDR1 and CDR2 sequences are SGHTA and FQGTGA. The CDR3 is 15 amino acids. The full variable domain, completed using reference TRBV7-3 and TRBJ2-1, is GAGVSQTPSNKVTEKGKYVELRCDPISGHTALYWYRQSLGQGPEFLIYFQGTGAADDSGLPNDRFFAVRPEGSVSTLKIQRTERGDSAVYLCASSLSKFVGNEQFFGPGTRLTVL.

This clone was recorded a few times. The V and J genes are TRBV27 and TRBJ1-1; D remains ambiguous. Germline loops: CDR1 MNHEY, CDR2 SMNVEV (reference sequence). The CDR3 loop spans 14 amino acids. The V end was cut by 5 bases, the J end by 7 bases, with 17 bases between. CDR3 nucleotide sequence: TGTGCCAGCAGTCCCCGTGACACTCTCTATGAAGCTTTCTTT. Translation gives CASSPRDTLYEAFF.

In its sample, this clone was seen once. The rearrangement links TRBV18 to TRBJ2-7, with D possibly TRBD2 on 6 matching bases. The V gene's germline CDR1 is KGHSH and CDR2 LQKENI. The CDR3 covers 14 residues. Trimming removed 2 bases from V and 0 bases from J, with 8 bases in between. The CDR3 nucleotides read TGTGCCAGCTCACCATGGGGGGACTCCTACGAGCAGTACTTC. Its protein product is CASSPWGDSYEQYF.

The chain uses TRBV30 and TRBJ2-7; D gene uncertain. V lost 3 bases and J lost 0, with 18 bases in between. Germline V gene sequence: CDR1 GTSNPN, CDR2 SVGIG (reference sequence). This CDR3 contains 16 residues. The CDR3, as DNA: TGTGCCTGGAGCGGCGGATGGTCACACTTCTCCTACGAGCAGTACTTC. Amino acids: CAWSGGWSHFSYEQYF.

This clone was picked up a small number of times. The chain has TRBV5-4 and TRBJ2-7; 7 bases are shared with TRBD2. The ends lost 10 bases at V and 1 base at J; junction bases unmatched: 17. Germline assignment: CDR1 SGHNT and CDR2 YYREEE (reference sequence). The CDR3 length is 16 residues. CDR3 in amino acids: CAGFTTGASGSYEQYF. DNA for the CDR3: TGTGCCGGATTTACCACCGGGGCTAGCGGTTCCTACGAGCAGTACTTC.

CDR3 loop: CASSSDTAYGYTF. For the CDR3, the DNA is TGTGCCAGCAGCTCCGACACGGCATATGGCTACACCTTC. The rearrangement joins TRBV11-1 to TRBJ1-2; no definite D call. Germline V lookup: CDR1 SGHAT, CDR2 FQDESV (reference sequence). The CDR3 is 13 amino acids. The V end lost 4 bases, the J end lost 5 bases, and 11 bases lay between the germline ends.

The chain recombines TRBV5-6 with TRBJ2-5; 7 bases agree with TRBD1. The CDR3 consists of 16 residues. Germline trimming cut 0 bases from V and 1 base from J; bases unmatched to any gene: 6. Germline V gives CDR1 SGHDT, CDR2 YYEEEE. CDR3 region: CASSLGGTAFQETQYF. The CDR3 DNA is TGTGCCAGCAGCTTGGGTGGGACAGCCTTCCAAGAGACCCAGTACTTC.

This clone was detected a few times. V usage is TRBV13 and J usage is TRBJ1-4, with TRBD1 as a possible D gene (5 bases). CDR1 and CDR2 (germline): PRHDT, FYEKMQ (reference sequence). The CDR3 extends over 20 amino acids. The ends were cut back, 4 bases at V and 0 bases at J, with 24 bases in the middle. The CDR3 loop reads CASSSTPGQTKDTTNEKLFF. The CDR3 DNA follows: TGTGCCAGCAGCTCCACCCCTGGGCAGACCAAGGACACAACTAATGAAAAACTGTTTTTT.

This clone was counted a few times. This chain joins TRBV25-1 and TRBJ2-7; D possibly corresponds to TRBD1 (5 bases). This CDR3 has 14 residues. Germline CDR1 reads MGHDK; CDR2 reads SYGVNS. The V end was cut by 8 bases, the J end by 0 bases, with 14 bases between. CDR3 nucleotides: TGTGCCAGCGAACAACAGGATCCCTCCTACGAGCAGTACTTC. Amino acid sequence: CASEQQDPSYEQYF.

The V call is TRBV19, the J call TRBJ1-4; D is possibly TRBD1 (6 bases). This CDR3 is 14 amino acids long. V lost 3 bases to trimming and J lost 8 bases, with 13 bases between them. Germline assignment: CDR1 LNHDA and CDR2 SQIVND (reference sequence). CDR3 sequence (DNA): TGTGCCAGTAGTATTCAAGGGGGAAAAGAAAAACTGTTTTTT. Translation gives CASSIQGGKEKLFF. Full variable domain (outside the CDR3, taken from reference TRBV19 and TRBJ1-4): DGGITQSPKYLFRKEGQNVTLSCEQNLNHDAMYWYRQDPGQGLRLIYYSQIVNDFQKGDIAEGYSVSREKKESFPLTVTSAQKNPTAFYLCASSIQGGKEKLFFGSGTQLSVL.

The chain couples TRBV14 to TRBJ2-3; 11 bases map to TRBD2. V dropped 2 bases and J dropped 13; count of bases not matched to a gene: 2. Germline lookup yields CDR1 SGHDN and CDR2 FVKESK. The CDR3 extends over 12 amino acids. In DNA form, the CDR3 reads TGTGCCAGCAGCCAATTTAGCGGGAGGGAGTATTTT. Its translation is CASSQFSGREYF.

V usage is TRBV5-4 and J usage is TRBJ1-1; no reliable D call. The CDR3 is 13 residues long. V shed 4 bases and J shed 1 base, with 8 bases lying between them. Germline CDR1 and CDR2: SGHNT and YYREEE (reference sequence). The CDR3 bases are TGTGCCAGCAGCCAGGATTGGAACACTGAAGCTTTCTTT. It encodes CASSQDWNTEAFF. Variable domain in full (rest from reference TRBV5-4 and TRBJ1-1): ETGVTQSPTHLIKTRGQQVTLRCSSQSGHNTVSWYQQALGQGPQFIFQYYREEENGRGNFPPRFSGLQFPNYSSELNVNALELDDSALYLCASSQDWNTEAFFGQGTRLTVV.